Listed below are T cell receptor beta chains from one sample, sequenced in a study of T-cell memory formation after mild COVID-19. TCRdb recomputed calls from the 5' RACE reads with MiXCR, one row per CDR3 protein. The table includes fewer than 350,000 distinct CDR3 sequences, about 16% detected once. The sample taken for sequencing was PBMCs or a T cell subset sorted from them (not recorded which). The receptors shown here come from a man aged 18-30 years who had mild COVID-19 (a few samples of this study predate the infection). Cell type and time point are not known. The CDR3 runs from the conserved cysteine through the conserved F or W. D genes are given only for firm matches. The listing skips clone size in some rows; elsewhere it reads once, few, many or a size class.

D | J | V | size | CDR3 | DNA
- | TRBJ2-5 | TRBV5-1 | - | CASGKRDSEETQYF | TGCGCCAGCGGCAAAAGGGACTCAGAGGAGACCCAGTACTTC
TRBD1 | TRBJ1-2 | TRBV7-9 | few | CASSLGDRGRDYGYTF | TGTGCCAGCAGCTTGGGCGACAGGGGAAGAGACTATGGCTACACCTTC
- | TRBJ1-5 | TRBV7-9 | - | CASSSGQTSNQPQHF | TGTGCCAGCAGCTCAGGACAAACTAGCAATCAGCCCCAGCATTTT
- | TRBJ1-2 | TRBV12-3/TRBV12-4 | few | CASAPDGKDYGYTF | TGTGCCAGCGCGCCGGACGGGAAGGACTATGGCTACACCTTC
- | TRBJ2-7 | TRBV3-1 | many | CASSRSRGGAQREQYF | TGTGCCAGCAGCCGCTCGAGAGGGGGGGCGCAGAGAGAGCAGTACTTC
- | TRBJ2-1 | TRBV7-2 | few | CASTVWPSEYNEQFF | TGTGCCAGCACGGTTTGGCCCTCCGAATACAATGAGCAGTTCTTC
- | TRBJ2-2 | TRBV20-1 | - | CSARVAAGELFF | TGCAGTGCTAGAGTTGCGGCAGGGGAGCTGTTTTTT
- | TRBJ2-7 | TRBV6-2/TRBV6-3 | - | CASSYAHQQGTYEQYF | TGTGCCAGCAGTTACGCACACCAGCAGGGGACCTACGAGCAGTACTTC
- | TRBJ1-2 | TRBV4-1 | few | CASSQEWANYGYTF | TGCGCCAGCAGCCAAGAGTGGGCTAACTATGGCTACACCTTC
- | TRBJ1-1 | TRBV12-3/TRBV12-4 | - | CASNAFLTEAFF | TGTGCCAGCAACGCATTTCTAACTGAAGCTTTCTTT
- | TRBJ2-2 | TRBV7-2 | - | CASSIHRETGELFF | TGTGCCAGCAGCATCCACAGGGAAACCGGGGAGCTGTTTTTT
TRBD2 | TRBJ2-5 | TRBV6-2/TRBV6-3 | - | CASSSTRYRTSLERIQYF | TGTGCCAGCAGCTCCACCCGCTACAGGACTAGCCTGGAGCGTATCCAGTACTTC
- | TRBJ1-1 | TRBV12-3/TRBV12-4 | - | CASDGFDGASGAFF | TGTGCCAGCGATGGGTTCGATGGAGCCTCCGGAGCTTTCTTT
- | TRBJ1-4 | TRBV29-1 | - | CSVGVGADEKLFF | TGCAGCGTTGGGGTTGGGGCTGACGAAAAACTGTTTTTT
- | TRBJ1-3 | TRBV6-2/TRBV6-3 | few | CASSYSLQLRRDHSGNTIYF | TGTGCCAGCAGTTACTCGCTCCAACTCCGCAGGGACCACTCTGGAAACACCATATATTTT
TRBD2 | TRBJ2-1 | TRBV10-3 | many | CAIRELAGGYNEQFF | TGTGCCATCAGAGAACTAGCGGGGGGGTACAATGAGCAGTTCTTC
TRBD2 | TRBJ2-7 | TRBV12-3/TRBV12-4 | - | CASRVAGGPLGEQYF | TGTGCCAGCAGGGTAGCGGGGGGCCCCCTCGGCGAGCAGTACTTC
TRBD1 | TRBJ2-3 | TRBV3-1 | few | CASSSRDRLTDTQYF | TGTGCCAGCAGCTCCCGGGACAGACTCACAGATACGCAGTATTTT
- | TRBJ2-3 | TRBV20-1 | many | CSARAGDTRVVGTDTQYF | TGCAGTGCTAGGGCCGGGGACACCCGTGTGGTTGGGACAGATACGCAGTATTTT
- | TRBJ2-7 | TRBV5-6 | - | CASSLGAGYYEQYF | TGTGCCAGCAGCTTGGGGGCAGGGTACTACGAGCAGTACTTC
- | TRBJ1-1 | TRBV5-1 | - | CASSLVFEAEAFF | TGCGCCAGCAGCTTGGTCTTTGAGGCTGAAGCTTTCTTT
TRBD1 | TRBJ2-6 | TRBV12-3/TRBV12-4 | - | CASTPRQGDSGANVLTF | TGTGCCAGCACGCCAAGGCAGGGGGACTCTGGGGCCAACGTCCTGACTTTC
- | TRBJ1-1 | TRBV2 | - | CASSASTAGNTEAFF | TGTGCCAGCAGTGCGTCGACAGCCGGCAACACTGAAGCTTTCTTT
TRBD1 | TRBJ2-5 | TRBV7-9 | - | CASSLLGTGAEDTQYF | TGTGCCAGCAGCTTACTCGGGACAGGGGCCGAAGATACCCAGTACTTC
- | TRBJ2-7 | TRBV7-9 | few | CASSSQTGSYEQYF | TGTGCCAGCAGCTCCCAGACAGGATCCTACGAGCAGTACTTC
TRBD1 | TRBJ1-2 | TRBV6-5 | - | CASSYSRTGGSYGYTF | TGTGCCAGCAGTTACTCCCGAACAGGGGGCAGCTATGGCTACACCTTC
TRBD1 | TRBJ1-1 | TRBV6-2/TRBV6-3 | few | CASSYPRGLNTEAFF | TGTGCCAGCAGTTACCCCAGGGGGTTGAACACTGAAGCTTTCTTT
- | TRBJ1-1 | TRBV20-1 | few | CSARQGMPEAFF | TGCAGTGCTAGGCAGGGAATGCCTGAAGCTTTCTTT
- | TRBJ1-2 | TRBV11-2 | few | CASSLDWAGDGYTF | TGTGCCAGCAGCTTAGATTGGGCAGGGGATGGCTACACCTTC
- | TRBJ1-1 | TRBV20-1 | - | CSARSSHSYTEAFF | TGCAGTGCTAGATCTAGTCACAGTTACACTGAAGCTTTCTTT
TRBD1 | TRBJ1-1 | TRBV7-2 | - | CASSFGTGAEAFF | TGTGCCAGCAGCTTCGGGACAGGCGCGGAAGCTTTCTTT
TRBD1 | TRBJ2-3 | TRBV2 | few | CASSALGTGSTGDTQYF | TGTGCCAGCAGCGCACTTGGGACAGGGAGCACAGGAGATACGCAGTATTTT
TRBD2 | TRBJ2-2 | TRBV5-1 | few | CASSGSGGFEPNTGELFF | TGCGCCAGCAGCGGTAGCGGGGGATTTGAACCAAACACCGGGGAGCTGTTTTTT
- | TRBJ1-5 | TRBV4-2 | many | CASSQEGPNQPQHF | TGTGCCAGCAGCCAAGAGGGCCCCAATCAGCCCCAGCATTTT
TRBD1 | TRBJ1-4 | TRBV12-3/TRBV12-4 | - | CASPLVGGYEKLFF | TGTGCCAGCCCCTTGGTAGGGGGCTATGAAAAACTGTTTTTT
- | TRBJ2-1 | TRBV24-1 | - | CATSDVEPPIEQFF | TGTGCCACCTCCGACGTGGAACCCCCCATTGAGCAGTTCTTC
TRBD2 | TRBJ2-3 | TRBV7-2 | - | CASSLVGGGFSTDTQYF | TGTGCCAGCAGCTTAGTTGGCGGGGGGTTTAGCACAGATACGCAGTATTTT
- | TRBJ1-3 | TRBV7-2 | - | CASSKRGGSGNTIYF | TGTGCCAGCAGCAAACGAGGCGGTTCTGGAAACACCATATATTTT
- | TRBJ2-3 | TRBV28 | - | CASRWGWGRDTDTQYF | TGTGCCAGCAGATGGGGCTGGGGGCGAGACACAGATACGCAGTATTTT
- | TRBJ1-5 | TRBV12-3/TRBV12-4 | many | CASSQQGLGNQPQHF | TGTGCCAGCAGTCAACAGGGTCTAGGGAATCAGCCCCAGCATTTT
- | TRBJ2-5 | TRBV7-9 | - | CASSYRVGETQYF | TGTGCCAGCAGTTACAGGGTCGGAGAGACCCAGTACTTC
TRBD1 | TRBJ2-2 | TRBV5-6 | few | CASIKEGTGGAAYRELFF | TGTGCCAGCATCAAGGAGGGGACAGGGGGCGCCGCGTACCGGGAGCTGTTTTTT
- | TRBJ1-2 | TRBV20-1 | few | CSAGGHTNGYTF | TGCAGTGCTGGCGGACATACAAATGGCTACACCTTC
TRBD1 | TRBJ1-1 | TRBV5-1 | - | CASSPGTGTEAFF | TGCGCCAGCAGCCCCGGGACAGGGACTGAAGCTTTCTTT